This record concerns one T cell receptor (beta chain) sequence. Method: immunoSEQ multiplex PCR; TCRdb's copy keeps in-frame clones and lacks some. The sample lists a few hundred thousand clones, roughly 90% occurring once. The data originate from a study of blood T cell repertoires in COVID-19. CDR3 length: 14 residues. CDR1 is WSHSY and CDR2 is SAAADI in the germline V gene. Trimming removed 4 bases from V and 7 bases from J, with 14 bases in between. The clonotype comes from a woman in her fifties or sixties who had recovered from COVID-19. V usage is TRBV10-2 and J usage is TRBJ2-1; possibly TRBD2 for D (5 bases). Sequencing was performed on PBMCs or T cells enriched from blood (not recorded which). CDR3 residues: CASSGGPMENEQFF. In DNA form, the CDR3 reads TGCGCCAGCAGTGGAGGGCCTATGGAGAATGAGCAGTTCTTC.